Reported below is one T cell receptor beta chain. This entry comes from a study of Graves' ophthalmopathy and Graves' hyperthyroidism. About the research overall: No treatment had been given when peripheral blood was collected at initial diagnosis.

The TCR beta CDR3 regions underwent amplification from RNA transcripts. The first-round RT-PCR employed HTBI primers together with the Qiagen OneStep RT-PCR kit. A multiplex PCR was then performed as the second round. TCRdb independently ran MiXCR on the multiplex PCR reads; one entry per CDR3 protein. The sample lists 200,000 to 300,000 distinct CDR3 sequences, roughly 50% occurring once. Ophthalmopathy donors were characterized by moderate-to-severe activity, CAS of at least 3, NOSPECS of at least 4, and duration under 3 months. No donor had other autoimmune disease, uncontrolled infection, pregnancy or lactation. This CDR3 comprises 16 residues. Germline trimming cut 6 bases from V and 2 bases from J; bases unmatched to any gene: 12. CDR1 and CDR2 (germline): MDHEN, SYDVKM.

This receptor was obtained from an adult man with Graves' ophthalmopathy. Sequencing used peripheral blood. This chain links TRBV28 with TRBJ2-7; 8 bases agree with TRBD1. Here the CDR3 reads CASSPRDRNLPYEQYF. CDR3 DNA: TGTGCCAGCAGCCCTAGGGACAGGAACCTACCCTACGAGCAGTACTTC.